This T cell receptor (beta chain) stems from a study of control samples from healthy donors and cancer patients. The method was immunoSEQ multiplex PCR; TCRdb's version includes in-frame clones alone and lacks a portion of them. The data show some 82,000 clones, about 89% seen once. The CDR3 covers 14 residues. Germline V CDR1 and CDR2: LNHDA, SQIVND (reference sequence). The V and J ends lost 5 bases and 5 bases respectively, with 15 bases between them. The material sequenced was blood. This sequence originates from a man over 45 in good health. The J gene is TRBJ1-1, the V gene TRBV19; D gene uncertain. The CDR3 loop is CASSAMTRRTEAFF. The CDR3 DNA follows: TGTGCCAGTAGTGCCATGACCCGTAGAACTGAAGCTTTCTTT.